Listed here are 20 T cell receptor beta chains from one sample, sequenced in a study of identical twins. TCRdb processed the 5' RACE reads anew with MiXCR; each CDR3 protein has one entry. The sample includes 700,000 to 950,000 distinct CDR3 sequences, about 12% of them seen just once. These same records also appear under a second study, on yellow fever vaccine responses in identical twins.

The sequencing input was PBMCs. These receptors all stem from a woman younger than 35 in good health.

This clonotype was seen many times. This rearrangement joins TRBV2 to TRBJ1-5, with TRBD1 as a possible D gene (5 bases). The CDR3 length is 15 residues. V was pared by 3 bases and J by 6 bases, with 15 bases between. Germline V gene data show CDR1 as SNHLY and CDR2 as FYNNEI. CDR3 coding DNA: TGTGCCAGCAGTGAGGTCGGGGGGGGTCGTCAGCCCCAGCATTTT. Residues: CASSEVGGGRQPQHF. The variable domain in full, completed from reference TRBV2 and TRBJ1-5, reads EPEVTQTPSHQVTQMGQEVILRCVPISNHLYFYWYRQILGQKVEFLVSFYNNEISEKSEIFDDQFSVERPDGSNFTLKIRSTKLEDSAMYFCASSEVGGGRQPQHFGDGTRLSIL.

The chain has TRBV7-9 and TRBJ2-1, with 11 positions matching TRBD1. Germline V gives CDR1 SEHNR, CDR2 FQNEAQ (reference sequence). The CDR3 loop spans 16 amino acids. The ends lost 5 bases at V and 1 base at J; junction bases unmatched: 4. The CDR3 is CASSHRDRGSYNEQFF. CDR3 coding DNA: TGTGCCAGCAGCCACCGGGACAGGGGGTCCTACAATGAGCAGTTCTTC. Full variable domain (remainder filled in from reference TRBV7-9 and TRBJ2-1): DTGVSQNPRHKITKRGQNVTFRCDPISEHNRLYWYRQTLGQGPEFLTYFQNEAQLEKSRLLSDRFSAERPKGSFSTLEIQRTEQGDSAMYLCASSHRDRGSYNEQFFGPGTRLTVL.

This clonotype showed up many times. The chain uses TRBV12-3 or TRBV12-4 and TRBJ2-2; no clear D. The germline V and J ends were trimmed by 5 bases and 5 bases, with 9 bases remaining between them. The CDR3 covers 13 residues. The CDR3 sequence: CASSDGRTGELFF. CDR3 coding DNA: TGTGCCAGCAGTGATGGACGGACCGGGGAGCTGTTTTTT.

V is TRBV11-2 and J is TRBJ2-7; the D gene is possibly TRBD1 (6 bases). This CDR3 region has 13 residues. V was trimmed by 0 bases and J by 6 bases, leaving 9 bases between them. Looked up from germline, CDR1 is SGHAT and CDR2 is FQNNGV. CDR3 DNA: TGTGCCAGCAGCTTAGATCCAGGGGCCGAGCAGTACGTC. Its protein is CASSLDPGAEQYV.

In this sample, this clonotype turned up a few times. The V and J genes are TRBV20-1 and TRBJ2-5; D is perhaps TRBD1 (6 bases). The CDR3 length is 13 residues. Trimming took 2 bases from V and 5 from J, leaving 12 bases between them. Germline V gene lookup returns CDR1 DFQATT and CDR2 SNEGSKA (reference sequence). The CDR3 DNA reads as TGCAGTGCTAGATCGTCAGGGGTCGAGACCCAGTACTTC. Encoded protein: CSARSSGVETQYF.

This clonotype has more than one count but fewer than ten. The chain recombines TRBV6-1 with TRBJ1-1; the D gene is possibly TRBD1 (5 bases). The V end lost 11 bases, the J end lost 1 base, and 8 bases lay between the germline ends. This CDR3 contains 11 residues. In germline, CDR1 is MNHNS, CDR2 SASEGT. The CDR3 nucleotides are TGTGCCGCGGGGCAGAACACTGAAGCTTTCTTT. Translation gives CAAGQNTEAFF.

V and J are TRBV6-5 and TRBJ2-5; tentative D call: TRBD1 (6 bases). V dropped 5 bases and J dropped 4 bases, with 20 bases sitting between them. The CDR3 totals 16 residues. Germline values: CDR1 MNHEY, CDR2 SVGAGI. The CDR3, as DNA: TGTGCCAGCAGTACTCATCCAGGGGTGACAGGAGAGACCCAGTACTTC. It specifies CASSTHPGVTGETQYF.

This clonotype was counted only a few times. The rearrangement links TRBV7-9 to TRBJ2-7; D possibly uses TRBD1 or TRBD2 (5 bases each). CDR1 SEHNR and CDR2 FQNEAQ come from the germline V gene (reference sequence). The CDR3 has 13 amino acids. V shed 5 bases and J shed 1 base, with 9 bases lying between them. The CDR3 bases are TGTGCCAGCAGCGGGGACGGATCCTACGAGCAGTACGTC. Residues: CASSGDGSYEQYV.

This clonotype was counted only a few times. The J gene is TRBJ2-7, the V gene TRBV10-3; a possible D gene is TRBD1 (6 bases). The CDR3 is 15 amino acids. V gave up 3 bases and J gave up 7 bases, with 19 bases separating them. Per the germline V gene, CDR1 is ENHRY and CDR2 is SYGVKD. CDR3 sequence reads: CAISDPLLTGDEQYF. As DNA, the CDR3 is TGTGCCATCAGTGACCCTCTACTGACAGGCGATGAGCAGTACTTC.

The rearrangement joins TRBV12-3 or TRBV12-4 to TRBJ2-4; D remains unclear. V was shortened by 5 bases and J by 0 bases, with 14 bases between the two germline ends. This CDR3 is built from 16 residues. CDR3 loop: CASSTSEILAKNIQYF. The CDR3 DNA reads as TGTGCCAGCAGTACCTCAGAAATCCTAGCCAAAAACATTCAGTACTTC.

This chain links TRBV18 with TRBJ2-2, with 7 nucleotides matching TRBD1. The germline CDR1 and CDR2 sequences are KGHSH and LQKENI. Trimming cost V 9 bases and J 0 bases; bases outside gene matches: 7. The CDR3 has 15 amino acids. Here the CDR3 DNA reads TGTGCCAGTGTTAGAGGGACAGCGAACACCGGGGAGCTGTTTTTT. Translated, it gives CASVRGTANTGELFF.

The chain has TRBV10-3 and TRBJ1-1; possibly TRBD1 for D (5 bases). Trimming removed 3 bases from V and 4 bases from J, with 12 bases in between. CDR3 length equals 14 residues. Per germline, CDR1 ENHRY and CDR2 SYGVKD. The CDR3 here is CAISDGGWSTEAFF. The CDR3 DNA sequence: TGTGCCATCAGTGACGGGGGTTGGAGCACTGAAGCTTTCTTT.

CDR3 sequence (DNA): TGCGCCAGCAGCTTGGTTTTAGGGCTTGGTGAGCAGTTCTTC. This gives the protein CASSLVLGLGEQFF. The V and J genes are TRBV5-1 and TRBJ2-1; D ambiguous. CDR3 length equals 14 residues. V was shortened by 0 bases and J by 9 bases, with 13 bases between the two germline ends. CDR1 is SGHRS and CDR2 is YFSETQ in the germline V gene. The entire variable domain, with the rest obtained from reference TRBV5-1 and TRBJ2-1, is as follows: KAGVTQTPRYLIKTRGQQVTLSCSPISGHRSVSWYQQTPGQGLQFLFEYFSETQRNKGNFPGRFSGRQFSNSRSEMNVSTLELGDSALYLCASSLVLGLGEQFFGPGTRLTVL.

This clonotype was detected a few times. The rearrangement uses TRBV4-1 and TRBJ2-5; weak D call: TRBD2 (5 bases). This CDR3 comprises 15 residues. With 6 bases removed from V and 2 bases from J, the gap between germline ends came to 16 bases. Germline CDR1 reads MGHRA; CDR2 reads YSYEKL. DNA of the CDR3: TGCGCCAGCAGTCGGGGAGTAATCGATCAAGAGACCCAGTACTTC. The encoded protein is CASSRGVIDQETQYF.

This clonotype has a handful of counts. The V gene is TRBV25-1, the J gene TRBJ1-4; 9 nucleotides align to TRBD1. This CDR3 spans 15 amino acids. J lost 7 bases, V lost 4 bases, and 7 bases had no gene match. Germline V gene data show CDR1 as MGHDK and CDR2 as SYGVNS. CDR3 protein: CASSAGQGLGEKLFF. As DNA, the CDR3 is TGTGCCAGCAGTGCAGGACAGGGGTTGGGTGAAAAACTGTTTTTT. The full variable domain, with the rest looked up from reference TRBV25-1 and TRBJ1-4, is EADIYQTPRYLVIGTGKKITLECSQTMGHDKMYWYQQDPGMELHLIHYSYGVNSTEKGDLSSESTVSRIRTEHFPLTLESARPSHTSQYLCASSAGQGLGEKLFFGSGTQLSVL.

This clonotype has only a few counts. The V gene is TRBV29-1, the J gene TRBJ2-7; D not resolved. This CDR3 comprises 11 residues. The germline gives CDR1 SQVTM, CDR2 ANQGSEA. Trimming took 1 base from V and 4 from J, leaving 5 bases between them. This CDR3 reads CSVEVRYEQYF. CDR3 DNA sequence: TGCAGCGTTGAAGTTAGATACGAGCAGTACTTC.

There are a few counts of this clonotype. The V gene is TRBV12-3 or TRBV12-4, the J gene TRBJ2-1; D possibly matches TRBD1 or TRBD2 (6 bases each). The CDR3 consists of 15 residues. The ends were cut back, 6 bases at V and 15 bases at J, with 27 bases in the middle. The CDR3 nucleotides read TGTGCCAGCAGAGGGGGACTCCAGTCCACTCGGAACTTGTTCTTC. Protein sequence: CASRGGLQSTRNLFF.

This clonotype was seen only a few times. The V gene is TRBV12-3 or TRBV12-4, the J gene TRBJ1-4; 10 bases agree with TRBD1. The CDR3 contains 19 residues. V trimming: 4 bases; J trimming: 0 bases; junction bases outside the gene matches: 11. The CDR3 region is CASSWGTGELHATNEKLFF. CDR3 sequence (DNA): TGTGCCAGCAGTTGGGGGACAGGGGAACTACATGCAACTAATGAAAAACTGTTTTTT.

The chain recombines TRBV18 with TRBJ2-7; 11 bases fit TRBD2. CDR3 length: 17 amino acids. V dropped 2 bases and J dropped 2; count of bases not matched to a gene: 8. Germline CDR1 is KGHSH and CDR2 is LQKENI. CDR3 in amino acids: CASSPVLILAGAYEQYF. The DNA of the CDR3 is TGTGCCAGCTCACCAGTCCTCATACTAGCGGGGGCCTACGAGCAGTACTTC.

The sample holds many counts of this clonotype. The gene calls are TRBV11-2 and TRBJ2-3; D remains unclear. The ends were cut back, 5 bases at V and 4 bases at J, with 7 bases in the middle. Germline V gene sequence: CDR1 SGHAT, CDR2 FQNNGV. This CDR3 has 12 amino acids. CDR3 DNA sequence: TGTGCCAGCAGCCAAGGGTCAGATACGCAGTATTTT. Protein sequence: CASSQGSDTQYF.